Below, 14 T cell receptor beta chains from the same sample are listed, as sequenced in a study of cytomegalovirus exposure and HLA in healthy donors. The PCR used 60 Vbeta and 13 Jbeta primers. Produced via immunoSEQ multiplex PCR; TCRdb's table is partial and in-frame only. Listed are over 150,000 clones; around 0.7% falls within the top ten. Material: PBMCs. The receptors were gathered from a boy aged 5-17 years in good health and CMV-seronegative.

This CDR3 reads CASSYRDSLYEQYF. In DNA, the CDR3 is TGCGCCAGCAGCTACCGGGACAGCCTCTACGAGCAGTACTTC. The rearrangement links TRBV4-1 to TRBJ2-7; 7 bases fit TRBD1. The J segment lost 3 bases and the V segment lost 5 bases, leaving 7 bases of the junction unmatched. The CDR3 runs to 14 residues. The germline gives CDR1 MGHRA, CDR2 YSYEKL.

J is TRBJ2-3 and V is TRBV30, with D possibly matching TRBD2 (6 bases). The CDR3 spans 13 residues. Germline V lookup: CDR1 GTSNPN, CDR2 SVGIG (reference sequence). The V and J ends lost 4 bases and 3 bases respectively, with 11 bases between them. CDR3 bases: TGTGCCTGGAATTCTCGGGGGACAGATACGCAGTATTTT. This sequence encodes CAWNSRGTDTQYF.

The chain combines TRBV2 with TRBJ2-5; TRBD1 is a possible D gene (6 bases). V was pared by 9 bases and J by 3 bases, with 14 bases between. The CDR3 consists of 13 residues. CDR1 SNHLY and CDR2 FYNNEI come from the germline V gene. This CDR3 is CASGGREEETQYF. The CDR3 DNA follows: TGTGCCAGTGGGGGCCGAGAAGAAGAGACCCAGTACTTC.

The chain carries TRBV6-5 and TRBJ2-5; tentative D call: TRBD2 (6 bases). The closer fit of TRBJ2-7 to the DNA end suggests the J call may be wrong. The CDR3 consists of 15 residues. Germline CDR1 MNHEY, CDR2 SVGAGI. CDR3 bases: TGTGCCAGCAGTTCTCGGGGGAGGCGGTCCTACGAGCAGTACTTC. This gives the protein CASSSRGRRSYEQYF.

The chain joins TRBV28 to TRBJ1-4, with 8 bases lining up with TRBD1. CDR3 size: 19 residues. Germline V gene sequence: CDR1 MDHEN, CDR2 SYDVKM. V lost 5 bases and J lost 1; bases outside the gene matches: 15. For the CDR3, the DNA is TGTGCCAGCAGTCGATCCAGGGGGCGCGGAGGAGGAACTAATGAAAAACTGTTTTTT. Its translation is CASSRSRGRGGGTNEKLFF.

This chain links TRBV7-9 with TRBJ1-4; no firm D call. This CDR3 has 16 residues. Trimming took 4 bases from V and 8 from J, leaving 20 bases between them. CDR1 SEHNR and CDR2 FQNEAQ come from the germline V gene (reference sequence). CDR3 sequence (DNA): TGTGCCAGCAGCTCCCTGAGGGCTGACGCGGGGGAAAAACTGTTTTTT. As protein: CASSSLRADAGEKLFF.

CDR3 bases: TGTGCCAGTAGTAGCGTCAGGGGACAGGGGGCATTTCAGCCCCAGCATTTT. Residues: CASSSVRGQGAFQPQHF. The chain joins TRBV19 to TRBJ1-5; 12 bases are shared with TRBD1. Trimming at V came to 4 bases and at J to 6 bases, leaving 10 bases not matched to a gene. CDR3 length equals 17 residues. Germline CDR1 reads LNHDA; CDR2 reads SQIVND (reference sequence).

The chain links TRBV12-1 to TRBJ2-7; TRBD1 reflects the table's D call only, with no check against the DNA. TRBV12-1 is noted as a pseudogene. The CDR3 sequence is 16 residues long. The CDR3 nucleotides read TGTGCCAGCAGCGGGGACAGGGCCCCAACCCTCGGCGAGCAGTACTTC. Translating it yields CASSGDRAPTLGEQYF.

This chain uses TRBV18 with TRBJ1-4; D remains ambiguous. The CDR3 covers 14 residues. V dropped 6 bases and J dropped 7 bases, with 15 bases sitting between them. CDR1 is KGHSH and CDR2 is LQKENI in the germline V gene. The CDR3 sequence is CASSDSSLREKLFF. The CDR3 nucleotides read TGTGCCAGCTCGGACTCCTCTCTCCGTGAAAAACTGTTTTTT.

The chain uses TRBV5-5 and TRBJ1-5, with no clear D. V gave up 2 bases and J gave up 1 base, with 7 bases separating them. Germline lookup yields CDR1 SGHKS and CDR2 YYEKEE (reference sequence). This CDR3 is built from 14 residues. CDR3 loop: CASSFFLSNQPQHF. Here the CDR3 DNA reads TGTGCCAGCAGCTTTTTTCTAAGCAATCAGCCCCAGCATTTT.

The chain uses TRBV4-1 and TRBJ2-2; possible D gene TRBD2, 6 bases. Germline CDR1 and CDR2: MGHRA and YSYEKL. With 3 bases removed from V and 5 bases from J, the gap between germline ends came to 16 bases. This CDR3 comprises 16 residues. The CDR3 spells CASSQPGEGITGELFF. CDR3 DNA sequence: TGCGCCAGCAGCCAGCCGGGGGAAGGGATAACCGGGGAGCTGTTTTTT.

This chain links TRBV9 with TRBJ2-5; weak D call: TRBD1 (6 bases). The CDR3 length is 12 residues. V lost 7 bases, J lost 7 bases, and 14 bases lay in between. The V gene's germline CDR1 is SGDLS and CDR2 YYNGEE. The CDR3, as DNA: TGTGCCAGCGGGGGCGGAGGAGGGACCCAGTACTTC. Translating gives CASGGGGGTQYF.

The genes are TRBV7-3 and TRBJ1-2; 7 nucleotides match TRBD1. CDR3 length: 16 amino acids. The germline V gene has CDR1 SGHTA and CDR2 FQGTGA. Unmatched junction bases numbered 11, after V lost 5 bases and J lost 2 bases. The CDR3 coding sequence is TGTGCCAGCAGCCCGCAAGGATCGACAGGGAACTATGGCTACACCTTC. Translation gives CASSPQGSTGNYGYTF.

The chain links TRBV2 to TRBJ2-3; D gene unclear. CDR3 length equals 11 residues. Germline V gene sequence: CDR1 SNHLY, CDR2 FYNNEI. Trimming left V 6 bases short and J 6 bases short, with 7 bases between. This CDR3 is CASSYRDTQYF. In DNA, the CDR3 is TGTGCCAGCAGCTACCGGGATACGCAGTATTTT.